The clone carrying this T cell receptor beta chain was recorded a few times. Its target is not known. The data stem from a study of blood T cells in healthy people across ages. A J-beta primer mix and a sample-barcoded 5' primer were used in a second PCR of roughly 6 to 11 cycles. One entry per CDR3 protein results from TCRdb running MiXCR on the 5' RACE reads. The sample holds about 1.4 million distinct CDR3 sequences; approximately 63% are singletons and the top ten take about 6.3%. Overall study findings and caveats: TCR beta diversity tracked closely with naive T cell percentage. Across the age range, TCR beta diversity per million T cells fell in a roughly linear way.

The V segment lost 6 bases and the J segment 7 bases; nucleotides outside the gene matches: 7. The CDR3 consists of 14 residues. CDR1 is SGHTA and CDR2 is FQGNSA in the germline V gene. The chain employs TRBV7-2 and TRBJ2-7; 12 nucleotides line up with TRBD1. This TCR derives from a man aged 18 to 35 in good health. The material sequenced was blood. The CDR3 loop reads CASSLGQGAGEQYF. The CDR3 DNA sequence: TGTGCCAGCAGTTTGGGACAGGGGGCGGGAGAGCAGTACTTC.